A selection of T cell receptor beta chains follows, all from one sample in a study of CD8+ T cells in alopecia areata. Method: immunoSEQ multiplex PCR; TCRdb's copy keeps in-frame clones and lacks some. The repertoire includes roughly 180,000 clones, roughly half of them detected once, and over 9% sits in the top ten. The sequencing used CD8+ T cells sorted from blood, collected around week 54, from a patient treated with tofacitinib. The receptor source for this set is a human donor with alopecia areata. Each CDR3 is given with its conserved first and last residue. D genes are given only for firm matches. The size field is filled for only some rows; it gives once, few, many or a size class.

J: TRBJ2-3; D: TRBD1; V: TRBV13; size: .; DNA: TGTGCCAGCAGTTTTGACAGGGGCGCAGATACGCAGTATTTT; CDR3: CASSFDRGADTQYF
J: TRBJ1-4; D: .; V: TRBV2; size: .; DNA: TGTGCCAGCACCCTACTCCCTTCGGACCCGAATGAAAAACTGTTTTTT; CDR3: CASTLLPSDPNEKLFF
J: TRBJ1-2; D: TRBD1; V: TRBV7-6; size: .; DNA: TGTGCCAGCAGCTTAGGCACAGGGGATGACTATGGCTACACCTTC; CDR3: CASSLGTGDDYGYTF
J: TRBJ1-1; D: .; V: TRBV11-2; size: .; DNA: TGTGCCAGCAGCTTAAGCGCCACAGGGAACACTGAAGCTTTCTTT; CDR3: CASSLSATGNTEAFF
J: TRBJ1-5; D: TRBD1; V: TRBV5-6; size: .; DNA: TGTGCCAGCAGCTTCGGGACAGACAATCAGCCCCAGCATTTT; CDR3: CASSFGTDNQPQHF
J: TRBJ2-7; D: .; V: TRBV27; size: .; DNA: TGTGCCAGCAGTTTACTGGGGACGGTCTCCTACGAGCAGTACTTC; CDR3: CASSLLGTVSYEQYF
J: TRBJ2-3; D: .; V: TRBV6-1; size: few; DNA: TGTGCCAGCAGTATGCAGGAGCCCACAGATACGCAGTATTTT; CDR3: CASSMQEPTDTQYF
J: TRBJ1-1; D: .; V: TRBV5-6; size: few; DNA: TGTGCCAGCAGTTACAGGGAAGGCGGCACTGAAGCTTTCTTT; CDR3: CASSYREGGTEAFF
J: TRBJ1-2; D: .; V: TRBV5-4; size: few; DNA: TGTGCCAGCAGCCCCCAGACAGACCCCTATGGCTACACCTTC; CDR3: CASSPQTDPYGYTF
J: TRBJ1-2; D: .; V: TRBV5-1; size: .; DNA: TGCGCCAGCAGCTTGGAGCCCAGTCACTATGGCTACACCTTC; CDR3: CASSLEPSHYGYTF
J: TRBJ1-2; D: .; V: TRBV29-1; size: few; DNA: TGCAGCGTTGAAGAGCCCGACACAATTAACTATGGCTACACCTTC; CDR3: CSVEEPDTINYGYTF
J: TRBJ1-2; D: .; V: TRBV7-2; size: .; DNA: TGTGCCAGCAGCCCGGGCCGATACAAGACTGACTATGGCTACACCTTC; CDR3: CASSPGRYKTDYGYTF
J: TRBJ1-6; D: .; V: TRBV14; size: .; DNA: TGTGCCAGCAGCCAAGCCGGGGGTCGGTATAATTCACCCCTCCACTTT; CDR3: CASSQAGGRYNSPLHF
J: TRBJ1-1; D: .; V: TRBV20-1; size: .; DNA: TGCAGTGCTAGCAGGACGTCTGAAGCTTTCTTT; CDR3: CSASRTSEAFF
J: TRBJ1-6; D: .; V: TRBV4-1; size: .; DNA: TGCGCCAGCAGCCACGGAGGGGCGCAGATTAATAATTCACCCCTCCACTTT; CDR3: CASSHGGAQINNSPLHF
J: TRBJ1-1; D: TRBD1; V: TRBV29-1; size: .; DNA: TGCAGCGTTGAAGTCCAGGGGGGCACTGAAGCTTTCTTT; CDR3: CSVEVQGGTEAFF
J: TRBJ2-5; D: TRBD1; V: TRBV7-9; size: once; DNA: TGTGCCAGCAGCTCCTGGACAGGGGAGACCCAGTACTTC; CDR3: CASSSWTGETQYF
J: TRBJ2-7; D: .; V: TRBV5-6; size: .; DNA: TGTGCCAGCAGCTTCGGCTTCTTCTACGAGCAGTACTTC; CDR3: CASSFGFFYEQYF
J: TRBJ2-5; D: .; V: TRBV10-3; size: few; DNA: TGTGCCATCAGTGTGATCCAACAAGAGACCCAGTACTTC; CDR3: CAISVIQQETQYF
J: TRBJ1-2; D: .; V: TRBV28; size: few; DNA: TGTGCCAGCAGTTTGCCCGTTGAAGGAGTAGGCTACACCTTC; CDR3: CASSLPVEGVGYTF
J: TRBJ2-3; D: TRBD2; V: TRBV13; size: .; DNA: TGTGCCAGCAGCGACCCCGGGACTAGCGGCACAGATACGCAGTATTTT; CDR3: CASSDPGTSGTDTQYF
J: TRBJ1-2; D: TRBD1; V: TRBV2; size: .; DNA: TGTGCCAGCAGTGGATGGACAGGACTCAACTATGGCTACACCTTC; CDR3: CASSGWTGLNYGYTF
J: TRBJ1-1; D: TRBD1; V: TRBV13; size: few; DNA: TGTGCCAGCAGCTTATATAGGGACAGGGCCGAAGCTTTCTTT; CDR3: CASSLYRDRAEAFF
J: TRBJ2-7; D: TRBD1; V: TRBV27; size: few; DNA: TGTGCCAGCAGTCACCACCACTCGGACAGGGGGCCCTACGAGCAGTACTTC; CDR3: CASSHHHSDRGPYEQYF
J: TRBJ2-5; D: .; V: TRBV6-5; size: .; DNA: TGTGCCAGCACGGAGTCAAGGGAGACCCAGTACTTC; CDR3: CASTESRETQYF
J: TRBJ1-5; D: .; V: TRBV6-5; size: .; DNA: TGTGCCAGCAGTTACTACGGGGGTGACCAGCATTTT; CDR3: CASSYYGGDQHF
J: TRBJ1-6; D: .; V: TRBV10-3; size: once; DNA: TGTGCCATCAGTGAGCCCACAGGGCACTCACCCCTCCACTTT; CDR3: CAISEPTGHSPLHF
J: TRBJ2-5; D: .; V: TRBV5-6; size: .; DNA: TGTGCCAGCAGCTTGGATCGCAGGGAGGAGACCCAGTACTTC; CDR3: CASSLDRREETQYF
J: TRBJ2-7; D: .; V: TRBV5-6; size: few; DNA: TGTGCCAGCAGCTTGGGGCAGTCCTACGAGCAGTACTTC; CDR3: CASSLGQSYEQYF
J: TRBJ1-5; D: TRBD1; V: TRBV6-8; size: .; DNA: TGTGCCAGCAGTCCCTTTACAGGGGATCAGCCCCAGCATTTT; CDR3: CASSPFTGDQPQHF
J: TRBJ1-3; D: .; V: TRBV5-6; size: few; DNA: TGTGCCAGCAGCCCCGGGATGGACAGATCTGGAAACACCATATATTTT; CDR3: CASSPGMDRSGNTIYF
J: TRBJ1-4; D: .; V: TRBV5-1; size: few; DNA: TGCGCCAGCAGCCCAGCCGACAGCGAGAATGAAAAACTGTTTTTT; CDR3: CASSPADSENEKLFF
J: TRBJ2-7; D: .; V: TRBV10-3; size: few; DNA: TGTGCCATCAGTGAAGGGGGCGAGCAGTACTTC; CDR3: CAISEGGEQYF